This note documents a single TCR beta chain sequence. The sample comes from a study of blood T cell repertoires in COVID-19. Under the authors' procedure: Nucleated cell number was recorded as an estimate derived from reference gene primer amplification. Assay used: immunoSEQ multiplex PCR; TCRdb lists only in-frame clones, some missing. The D gene and trimming were derived from the DNA, and the V and J assignments and clone size from that table. The data hold about 49,000 clones, with around 83% observed a single time. The CDR3 has 15 residues. The germline CDR1 and CDR2 sequences are SEHNR and FQNEAQ (reference sequence). J gave up 0 bases and V 5 bases, and 5 bases lay outside the gene matches.

Source material: peripheral blood. The source is a man aged 40-49 years with active COVID-19. The chain uses TRBV7-9 and TRBJ1-1, with 8 nucleotides matching TRBD1. The CDR3 region is CASSARTGMNTEAFF. In DNA form, the CDR3 reads TGTGCCAGCAGCGCCCGGACAGGGATGAACACTGAAGCTTTCTTT.